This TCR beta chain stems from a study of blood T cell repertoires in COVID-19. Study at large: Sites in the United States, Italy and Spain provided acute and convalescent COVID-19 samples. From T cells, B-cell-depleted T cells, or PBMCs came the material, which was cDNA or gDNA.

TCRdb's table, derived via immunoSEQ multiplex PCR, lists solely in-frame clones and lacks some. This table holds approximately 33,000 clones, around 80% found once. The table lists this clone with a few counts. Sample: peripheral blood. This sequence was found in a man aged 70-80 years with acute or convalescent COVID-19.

The CDR3 DNA sequence: TGTGCCAGTAGTATAGTCACTAGTAAGCGGGGGTACACCGGGGAGCTGTTTTTT. This encodes CASSIVTSKRGYTGELFF. V usage is TRBV19 and J usage is TRBJ2-2; 8 nucleotides align to TRBD2. The CDR3 length is 18 residues. Germline V lookup: CDR1 LNHDA, CDR2 SQIVND (reference sequence). V was clipped by 1 base and J by 3 bases; unmatched bases: 10.